This passage covers 21 T cell receptor beta chains from one sample sequenced in a study of cytomegalovirus exposure and HLA in healthy donors. Use of 60 Vbeta and 13 Jbeta primers characterized the PCR. Only in-frame clones appear in the TCRdb table, and some are missing; sequencing was by immunoSEQ multiplex PCR. The sample shows more than 95,000 clones, roughly 79% of them seen only once. Specimen: PBMCs. The receptors shown here come from a woman aged 30 to 39 in good health and CMV-seronegative.

The V gene is TRBV5-1, the J gene TRBJ2-1; 11 bases match TRBD1. J lost 12 bases, V lost 4 bases, and 9 bases had no gene match. The CDR3 spans 14 residues. The germline V gene has CDR1 SGHRS and CDR2 YFSETQ. DNA for the CDR3: TGCGCCAGCAGCATGGGACAGGGGGATTACAGGCAGTTCTTC. Amino acid sequence: CASSMGQGDYRQFF.

J is TRBJ1-5 and V is TRBV5-6, with 7 bases aligning to TRBD1. CDR3 length: 16 residues. Trimming took 0 bases from V and 10 from J; bases not matched to a gene: 13. Looked up from germline, CDR1 is SGHDT and CDR2 is YYEEEE. The CDR3 sequence: CASSLGGGTGASPQHF. CDR3 in DNA: TGTGCCAGCAGCTTGGGCGGAGGTACAGGGGCAAGTCCCCAGCATTTT.

In this sample, this clone turned up a few times. The chain uses TRBV7-2 and TRBJ1-2; tentative D call: TRBD1 (5 bases). Germline values: CDR1 SGHTA, CDR2 FQGNSA. The CDR3 extends over 13 amino acids. Trimming shortened V by 4 bases and J by 1 base, and 7 bases separated the two germline ends. CDR3 loop: CASSSTVNYGYTF. In DNA, the CDR3 is TGTGCCAGCAGCTCGACAGTTAACTATGGCTACACCTTC.

V and J are TRBV6-5 and TRBJ2-7; 9 bases map to TRBD1. Germline-derived CDR1 and CDR2 are MNHEY and SVGAGI. The CDR3 covers 15 residues. The V segment lost 5 bases and the J segment 2 bases; nucleotides outside the gene matches: 7. In DNA, the CDR3 is TGTGCCAGCAGTCCGGGACAGGGATTCGCCTACGAGCAGTACTTC. Translated, it gives CASSPGQGFAYEQYF.

The chain is built from TRBV29-1 and TRBJ2-3; 9 bases align to TRBD1. CDR3 length equals 15 residues. V was clipped by 4 bases and J by 6 bases; unmatched bases: 11. The germline gives CDR1 SQVTM, CDR2 ANQGSEA. Written as DNA, the CDR3 is TGCAGCGTTGGATCCGGGACAGGGCTGAGGGATACGCAGTATTTT. Translation: CSVGSGTGLRDTQYF.

The V call is TRBV5-1, the J call TRBJ2-3; 13 bases are shared with TRBD2. The ends lost 3 bases at V and 1 base at J; junction bases unmatched: 2. There are 16 residues in the CDR3. Germline V CDR1 and CDR2: SGHRS, YFSETQ. DNA for the CDR3: TGCGCCAGCAGCTCACTAGCGGGAGGGCGCACAGATACGCAGTATTTT. Protein product: CASSSLAGGRTDTQYF. The entire variable domain, with the rest obtained from reference TRBV5-1 and TRBJ2-3, is as follows: KAGVTQTPRYLIKTRGQQVTLSCSPISGHRSVSWYQQTPGQGLQFLFEYFSETQRNKGNFPGRFSGRQFSNSRSEMNVSTLELGDSALYLCASSSLAGGRTDTQYFGPGTRLTVL.

The chain uses TRBV6-5 and TRBJ1-1, with 10 bases aligning to TRBD1. V lost 6 bases and J lost 10; bases outside the gene matches: 8. The CDR3 extends over 13 amino acids. The germline gives CDR1 MNHEY, CDR2 SVGAGI. In DNA form, the CDR3 reads TGTGCCAGCAGAACAGACAGGGGGCGCGCAGCTTTCTTT. Its translation: CASRTDRGRAAFF.

This chain uses TRBV7-2 with TRBJ2-3; the D gene is possibly TRBD1 (6 bases). Trimming removed 0 bases at V and 3 bases at J, with 19 bases between. The CDR3 sequence is 18 residues long. Germline CDR1 reads SGHTA; CDR2 reads FQGNSA. Here the CDR3 reads CASSLARDISLNTDTQYF. CDR3 coding DNA: TGTGCCAGCAGCTTAGCTCGGGACATAAGCCTGAATACAGATACGCAGTATTTT. The full variable domain, completed using reference TRBV7-2 and TRBJ2-3, is GAGVSQSPSNKVTEKGKDVELRCDPISGHTALYWYRQSLGQGLEFLIYFQGNSAPDKSGLPSDRFSAERTGGSVSTLTIQRTQQEDSAVYLCASSLARDISLNTDTQYFGPGTRLTVL.

The chain links TRBV5-6 to TRBJ2-1, with TRBD2 identical over 12 bases. Germline CDR1 reads SGHDT; CDR2 reads YYEEEE. The V segment lost 4 bases and the J segment 6 bases; nucleotides outside the gene matches: 11. The CDR3 is 17 amino acids. The CDR3: CASSLYHGLAGLNEQFF. The CDR3 DNA follows: TGTGCCAGCAGCCTGTACCACGGACTAGCGGGACTCAATGAGCAGTTCTTC.

V gene TRBV18 combines with J gene TRBJ2-3; D remains unclear. The CDR3 extends over 14 amino acids. Germline V gene lookup returns CDR1 KGHSH and CDR2 LQKENI. Trimming left V 3 bases short and J 2 bases short, with 9 bases between. This chain's CDR3 is CASSPSRNTDTQYF. The CDR3 coding sequence is TGTGCCAGCTCACCCTCCAGAAACACAGATACGCAGTATTTT.

The rearrangement uses TRBV5-4 and TRBJ2-7, with a tentative D call TRBD1 (5 bases). CDR1 SGHNT and CDR2 YYREEE come from the germline V gene (reference sequence). V lost 2 bases and J lost 1, with 10 bases in between. The CDR3 loop spans 14 amino acids. CDR3 sequence: CASSLPGSSYEQYF. The CDR3, as DNA: TGTGCCAGCAGCTTACCAGGGTCTTCCTACGAGCAGTACTTC.

In nucleotides, the CDR3 is TGTGCCAGCAGCGCCCCTGTCAGCTCCGGGGAGCAGTACTTC. Its translation is CASSAPVSSGEQYF. The chain links TRBV6-6 to TRBJ2-7; no firm D call. Trimming removed 6 bases at V and 7 bases at J, with 19 bases between. Germline V gene data show CDR1 as MNHNY and CDR2 as SVGAGI (reference sequence). The CDR3 contains 14 residues.

The rearrangement links TRBV27 to TRBJ2-5; D remains ambiguous. V lost 3 bases to trimming and J lost 1 base, with 12 bases between them. Germline-derived CDR1 and CDR2 are MNHEY and SMNVEV (reference sequence). The CDR3 loop spans 15 amino acids. The CDR3 loop is CASSFHRHSQETQYF. Here the CDR3 DNA reads TGTGCCAGCAGTTTCCACCGACACAGCCAAGAGACCCAGTACTTC.

The chain recombines TRBV6-5 with TRBJ2-7; TRBD2 agrees at 11 bases. V lost 7 bases and J lost 7; bases outside the gene matches: 12. There are 15 residues in the CDR3. From germline, CDR1 is MNHEY and CDR2 SVGAGI. The CDR3 region has the DNA TGTGCCAGCACAAGACTAGCGGGAACTCCGGGGGAGCAGTACTTC. This encodes CASTRLAGTPGEQYF.

The V and J genes are TRBV28 and TRBJ2-1; 8 bases match TRBD2. The germline V gene has CDR1 MDHEN and CDR2 SYDVKM. The junction had 0 bases not matched to a gene; V was cut back by 5 bases and J by 0 bases. The length of the CDR3 is 14 residues. The chain's CDR3 is CASSSGSSYNEQFF. DNA of the CDR3: TGTGCCAGCAGTAGCGGGAGCTCCTACAATGAGCAGTTCTTC. The entire variable domain, with the rest obtained from reference TRBV28 and TRBJ2-1, is as follows: DVKVTQSSRYLVKRTGEKVFLECVQDMDHENMFWYRQDPGLGLRLIYFSYDVKMKEKGDIPEGYSVSREKKERFSLILESASTNQTSMYLCASSSGSSYNEQFFGPGTRLTVL.

V usage is TRBV28 and J usage is TRBJ1-5; no reliable D call. Trimming took off 7 bases at V and 3 bases at J, with 7 bases between the two ends. Germline V gene lookup returns CDR1 MDHEN and CDR2 SYDVKM. This CDR3 comprises 12 residues. For the CDR3, the DNA is TGTGCCAGCACAGTCAACAATCAGCCCCAGCATTTT. It encodes CASTVNNQPQHF.

Only a few counts were recorded for this clone. The CDR3 coding sequence is TGTGCCAGCAGAGGATACGGGACTAGCACCTCCTACGAGCAGTACTTC. Translation: CASRGYGTSTSYEQYF. V is TRBV2 and J is TRBJ2-7; 9 bases fit TRBD2. J was trimmed by 0 bases and V by 6 bases; bases with no gene match: 9. Germline CDR1 is SNHLY and CDR2 is FYNNEI. The CDR3 sequence is 16 residues long. The entire variable domain, with the rest obtained from reference TRBV2 and TRBJ2-7, is as follows: EPEVTQTPSHQVTQMGQEVILRCVPISNHLYFYWYRQILGQKVEFLVSFYNNEISEKSEIFDDQFSVERPDGSNFTLKIRSTKLEDSAMYFCASRGYGTSTSYEQYFGPGTRLTVT.

The chain employs TRBV5-1 and TRBJ1-4; TRBD1 matches at 8 bases. The CDR3 length is 14 residues. The V and J ends lost 4 bases and 8 bases, in that order; junction bases with no gene match: 7. Germline V CDR1 and CDR2: SGHRS, YFSETQ. CDR3 sequence: CASSRGQGDEKLFF. In nucleotides, the CDR3 is TGCGCCAGCAGCAGAGGACAGGGCGACGAAAAACTGTTTTTT.

The CDR3 loop reads CASSLLAGPYEQYF. DNA for the CDR3: TGTGCCAGCAGCTTACTAGCGGGACCCTACGAGCAGTACTTC. The chain uses TRBV7-9 and TRBJ2-7, with TRBD2 identical over 9 bases. The ends lost 2 bases at V and 2 bases at J; junction bases unmatched: 1. Germline CDR1 reads SEHNR; CDR2 reads FQNEAQ (reference sequence). The CDR3 covers 14 residues. The full variable domain, rest sourced from reference TRBV7-9 and TRBJ2-7, is DTGVSQNPRHKITKRGQNVTFRCDPISEHNRLYWYRQTLGQGPEFLTYFQNEAQLEKSRLLSDRFSAERPKGSFSTLEIQRTEQGDSAMYLCASSLLAGPYEQYFGPGTRLTVT.

V is TRBV12-5 and J is TRBJ2-3, with D possibly matching TRBD2 (6 bases). The CDR3 length is 15 residues. Trimming removed 6 bases from V and 6 bases from J, with 19 bases in between. Germline-derived CDR1 and CDR2 are LGHNT and FRNRAP. The CDR3 DNA follows: TGTGCTAGTGGCCCCGGGGGAAGGGAGCGGGATACGCAGTATTTT. As protein: CASGPGGRERDTQYF.

The chain joins TRBV28 to TRBJ1-5; TRBD1 might be the D (6 bases). Germline CDR1 is MDHEN and CDR2 is SYDVKM. The CDR3 covers 14 residues. The ends were cut back, 11 bases at V and 0 bases at J, with 14 bases in the middle. CDR3 residues: CASRGGYSNQPQHF. CDR3 bases: TGTGCCTCCAGGGGAGGGTATAGCAATCAGCCCCAGCATTTT.